This TCR beta chain was documented in a study of shared clonotypes between healthy human individuals. The data were produced by immunoSEQ multiplex PCR, yet TCRdb's version contains in-frame clones alone and is incomplete. Of around 1.6 million clones listed, 98% are singletons. Of note for this clone: Its antigen is still unknown.

Looked up from germline, CDR1 is MNHEY and CDR2 is SVGAGI. Deletions cut 1 base from V and 6 bases from J, with 9 bases between. The CDR3 runs to 14 residues. All donors qualified as healthy HIV-negative adults and had experienced no recent acute infections or vaccinations. Findings and caveats of the study: Clonotypes shared by all four donors outscored non-shared clonotypes in generation probability.

The receptor comes from a man aged 25-40 years in good health. The V call is TRBV6-5, the J call TRBJ2-2, with D hard to call. Sample: naive CD4+ T cells sorted from blood. Subset indicated: CD45RA+ positively selected. The CDR3 spells CASSYWRNAGELFF. The CDR3 DNA reads TGTGCCAGCAGTTACTGGCGAAACGCCGGGGAGCTGTTTTTT.